One and the same sample provided the 3 T cell receptor beta chains below, sequenced in a study of early T cells in non-severe SARS-CoV-2 infection. Via MiXCR, TCRdb re-called the 5' RACE reads, giving one row per CDR3 protein. Among fewer than 85,000 distinct CDR3 sequences, about 14% were seen once, and the ten largest hold 3% to 4.5%. The source was whole blood, collected at baseline. The source is an adult who was a healthcare worker with PCR-confirmed SARS-CoV-2 infection or an uninfected control (not recorded which).

This clonotype was counted many times. This rearrangement joins TRBV28 to TRBJ1-3; 10 bases line up with TRBD1. CDR3 size: 19 residues. The J segment lost 0 bases and the V segment lost 0 bases, leaving 8 bases of the junction unmatched. CDR1 and CDR2 (germline): MDHEN, SYDVKM. This chain's CDR3 is CASSLWGTGVRSSGNTIYF. DNA for the CDR3: TGTGCCAGCAGTTTATGGGGGACAGGGGTAAGGAGCTCTGGAAACACCATATATTTT. The full variable domain, rest sourced from reference TRBV28 and TRBJ1-3, is DVKVTQSSRYLVKRTGEKVFLECVQDMDHENMFWYRQDPGLGLRLIYFSYDVKMKEKGDIPEGYSVSREKKERFSLILESASTNQTSMYLCASSLWGTGVRSSGNTIYFGEGSWLTVV.

The V gene is TRBV30, the J gene TRBJ1-5, with D unclear. Deletions cut 4 bases from V and 9 bases from J, with 19 bases between. Germline V gene lookup returns CDR1 GTSNPN and CDR2 SVGIG (reference sequence). This CDR3 has 14 amino acids. The CDR3 DNA reads as TGTGCCTGGATGCCTGGCCGCAGAGAGGGGCCCCAGCATTTT. It codes for CAWMPGRREGPQHF.

Ten or more counts support this clonotype. This chain connects TRBV5-1 to TRBJ2-7; 8 positions agree with TRBD2. Germline loops: CDR1 SGHRS, CDR2 YFSETQ. J gave up 0 bases and V 4 bases, and 6 bases lay outside the gene matches. There are 15 residues in the CDR3. CDR3 nucleotides: TGCGCCAGCAGCGAGGCGGGAGGCCGCTCCTACGAGCAGTACTTC. It translates to CASSEAGGRSYEQYF.